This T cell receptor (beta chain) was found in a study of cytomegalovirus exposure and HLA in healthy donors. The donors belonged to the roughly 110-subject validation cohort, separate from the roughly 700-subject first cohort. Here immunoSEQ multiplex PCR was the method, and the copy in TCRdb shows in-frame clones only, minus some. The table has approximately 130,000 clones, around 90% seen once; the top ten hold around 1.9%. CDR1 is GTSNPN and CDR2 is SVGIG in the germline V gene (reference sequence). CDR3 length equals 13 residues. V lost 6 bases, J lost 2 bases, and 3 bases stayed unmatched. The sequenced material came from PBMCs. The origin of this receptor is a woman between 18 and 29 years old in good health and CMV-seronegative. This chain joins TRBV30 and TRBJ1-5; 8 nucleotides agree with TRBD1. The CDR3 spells CACNRGGNQPQHF. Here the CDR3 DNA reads TGTGCCTGCAACAGGGGGGGCAATCAGCCCCAGCATTTT. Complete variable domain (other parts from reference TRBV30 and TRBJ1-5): SQTIHQWPATLVQPVGSPLSLECTVEGTSNPNLYWYRQAAGRGLQLLFYSVGIGQISSEVPQNLSASRPQDRQFILSSKKLLLSDSGFYLCACNRGGNQPQHFGDGTRLSIL.